The 28 T cell receptor beta chains in this list originate from one sample, sequenced in a study of T cell responses to AZD1222 COVID-19 vaccine. The method was immunoSEQ multiplex PCR; TCRdb's version includes in-frame clones alone and lacks a portion of them. The table records roughly 70,000 clones, around 79% of them present only once. Source: peripheral blood, taken on day 0 of MenACWY control vaccination. These TCRs come from an adult in good health.

In this sample, this clone turned up a few times. V usage is TRBV4-1 and J usage is TRBJ1-5, with D possibly matching TRBD1 (5 bases). Trimming pared 2 bases from V and 0 bases from J, leaving 11 bases between. CDR3 length: 16 residues. Germline V gene sequence: CDR1 MGHRA, CDR2 YSYEKL. DNA of the CDR3: TGCGCCAGCAGCCAAAGTCCAGGGAATAGCAATCAGCCCCAGCATTTT. This translates into CASSQSPGNSNQPQHF.

The chain couples TRBV19 to TRBJ1-5; D is ambiguous. The V end lost 10 bases, the J end lost 4 bases, and 20 bases lay between the germline ends. Looked up from germline, CDR1 is LNHDA and CDR2 is SQIVND (reference sequence). CDR3 length equals 15 residues. The CDR3 DNA follows: TGTGCCACCCAACGAGAGGGTACCAGAAATCAGCCCCAGCATTTT. This gives the protein CATQREGTRNQPQHF. The full variable domain, rest sourced from reference TRBV19 and TRBJ1-5, is DGGITQSPKYLFRKEGQNVTLSCEQNLNHDAMYWYRQDPGQGLRLIYYSQIVNDFQKGDIAEGYSVSREKKESFPLTVTSAQKNPTAFYLCATQREGTRNQPQHFGDGTRLSIL.

The V call is TRBV7-9, the J call TRBJ2-7; D is unresolved. V lost 1 base, J lost 4 bases, and 14 bases lay in between. The CDR3 sequence is 15 residues long. Germline lookup yields CDR1 SEHNR and CDR2 FQNEAQ (reference sequence). In nucleotides, the CDR3 is TGTGCCAGCAGCTTAGTTGCCTCGGGTGGTTACGAGCAGTACTTC. It is translated as CASSLVASGGYEQYF. Looking up the rest from reference TRBV7-9 and TRBJ2-7 gives the full variable domain: DTGVSQNPRHKITKRGQNVTFRCDPISEHNRLYWYRQTLGQGPEFLTYFQNEAQLEKSRLLSDRFSAERPKGSFSTLEIQRTEQGDSAMYLCASSLVASGGYEQYFGPGTRLTVT.

The rearrangement joins TRBV7-3 to TRBJ2-1; D is perhaps TRBD1 or TRBD2 (6 bases each). The V end was cut by 5 bases, the J end by 4 bases, with 18 bases between. CDR3 length: 16 amino acids. Germline V gives CDR1 SGHTA, CDR2 FQGTGA. CDR3 loop: CASSRSGGLGYNEQFF. In DNA, the CDR3 is TGTGCCAGCAGCCGGAGTGGGGGGCTTGGGTACAATGAGCAGTTCTTC.

This clone was found a few times. In DNA form, the CDR3 reads TGCGCCAGCAGCTTCACAGGGAGGGAAAACATTCAGTACTTC. It specifies CASSFTGRENIQYF. The chain employs TRBV5-1 and TRBJ2-4, with D perhaps TRBD2 (7 bases). The CDR3 is 14 amino acids. The V gene lost 2 bases and the J gene lost 5 bases, with 11 bases spanning the gap. Germline V gene sequence: CDR1 SGHRS, CDR2 YFSETQ.

The rearrangement uses TRBV6-5 and TRBJ2-5; 14 bases are shared with TRBD2. Germline V gene lookup returns CDR1 MNHEY and CDR2 SVGAGI. After removal of 2 bases from V and 4 bases from J, the junction contained 3 bases not matched to a gene. The CDR3 extends over 16 amino acids. CDR3 sequence reads: CASSYTGLAGGETQYF. CDR3 sequence (DNA): TGTGCCAGCAGTTACACTGGACTAGCGGGAGGAGAGACCCAGTACTTC.

This clone showed up just once. The gene calls are TRBV10-3 and TRBJ1-1; D perhaps matches TRBD1 (6 bases). The CDR3 runs 16 residues. Trimming cost V 2 bases and J 2 bases, with 15 bases left between them. Germline CDR1 ENHRY, CDR2 SYGVKD. The CDR3 bases are TGTGCCATCAGTGAGGTTAGGGGGAGACTAAACACTGAAGCTTTCTTT. Its translation: CAISEVRGRLNTEAFF.

The chain carries TRBV6-6 and TRBJ1-4, with D unclear. Trimming removed 6 bases at V and 5 bases at J, with 19 bases between. CDR1 and CDR2 (germline): MNHNY, SVGAGI (reference sequence). The CDR3 has 16 residues. CDR3 nucleotide sequence: TGTGCCAGCAGCCCCGGGGAGGCGGCGTCCAATGAAAAACTGTTTTTT. It codes for CASSPGEAASNEKLFF.

This clone was detected many times. The chain has TRBV7-9 and TRBJ1-1; TRBD1 agrees at 8 bases. Trimming cost V 3 bases and J 4 bases; bases outside gene matches: 4. This CDR3 has 14 amino acids. In germline, CDR1 is SEHNR, CDR2 FQNEAQ (reference sequence). The CDR3 nucleotides are TGTGCCAGCAGCTTTAACAGGGGGAGCACTGAAGCTTTCTTT. Encoded protein: CASSFNRGSTEAFF.

The gene calls are TRBV6-1 and TRBJ1-5; tentative D call: TRBD1 (5 bases). Germline V gene sequence: CDR1 MNHNS, CDR2 SASEGT. The CDR3 runs 16 residues. The V end lost 2 bases, the J end lost 6 bases, and 17 bases lay between the germline ends. The CDR3: CASSEQGLGGIQPQHF. The CDR3 DNA reads TGTGCCAGCAGTGAACAGGGACTGGGGGGGATTCAGCCCCAGCATTTT.

The V and J genes are TRBV18 and TRBJ2-3; 10 positions match TRBD1. CDR3 length equals 14 residues. Trimming took 3 bases from V and 5 from J; bases not matched to a gene: 2. Germline CDR1 KGHSH, CDR2 LQKENI. The CDR3 nucleotides are TGTGCCAGCTCACCGGGACAGGGGCGAGATACGCAGTATTTT. This gives the protein CASSPGQGRDTQYF.

This chain links TRBV30 with TRBJ2-2, with TRBD2 identical over 8 bases. CDR3 length: 17 amino acids. V shed 5 bases, J shed 2 bases, and the junction held 13 bases outside the gene matches. Germline V gives CDR1 GTSNPN, CDR2 SVGIG (reference sequence). CDR3 nucleotide sequence: TGTGCCTGGTCATACACAGGCCTAGCGGGCAACACCGGGGAGCTGTTTTTT. Translated: CAWSYTGLAGNTGELFF. Using reference TRBV30 and TRBJ2-2 for the parts outside the CDR3, the full variable domain is SQTIHQWPATLVQPVGSPLSLECTVEGTSNPNLYWYRQAAGRGLQLLFYSVGIGQISSEVPQNLSASRPQDRQFILSSKKLLLSDSGFYLCAWSYTGLAGNTGELFFGEGSRLTVL.

J is TRBJ2-1 and V is TRBV6-1; perhaps TRBD1 as D (6 bases). This CDR3 spans 12 amino acids. The V gene lost 3 bases and the J gene lost 7 bases, with 7 bases spanning the gap. Germline V gene lookup returns CDR1 MNHNS and CDR2 SASEGT. CDR3 sequence: CASSDDRNEQFF. The CDR3 bases are TGTGCCAGCAGTGACGACAGGAATGAGCAGTTCTTC.

The chain uses TRBV2 and TRBJ2-7; 8 nucleotides agree with TRBD2. The trim removed 6 bases at V and 7 bases at J, leaving 14 bases unmatched. Germline V CDR1 and CDR2: SNHLY, FYNNEI. This CDR3 is built from 15 residues. The CDR3 coding sequence is TGTGCCAGCAGCTCCCGCGCCCCCTCTAGCGGGGAGCAGTACTTC. Translation gives CASSSRAPSSGEQYF. The full variable domain, rest sourced from reference TRBV2 and TRBJ2-7, is EPEVTQTPSHQVTQMGQEVILRCVPISNHLYFYWYRQILGQKVEFLVSFYNNEISEKSEIFDDQFSVERPDGSNFTLKIRSTKLEDSAMYFCASSSRAPSSGEQYFGPGTRLTVT.

The chain combines TRBV30 with TRBJ2-1, with D perhaps TRBD1 (8 bases). V was trimmed by 5 bases and J by 10 bases, leaving 21 bases between them. Germline assignment: CDR1 GTSNPN and CDR2 SVGIG (reference sequence). The CDR3 runs to 14 residues. CDR3: CAWEQGGGPEEQFF. The CDR3 DNA follows: TGTGCCTGGGAACAGGGGGGAGGGCCTGAAGAGCAGTTCTTC.

CDR3 sequence (DNA): TGCGCCAGCAGCTTCCTGGACAGGGAGAGGGGGACCCAGTACTTC. It is translated as CASSFLDRERGTQYF. The chain couples TRBV5-1 to TRBJ2-5, with 8 bases fitting TRBD1. The ends lost 2 bases at V and 7 bases at J; junction bases unmatched: 10. The germline V gene has CDR1 SGHRS and CDR2 YFSETQ. The CDR3 totals 15 residues.

The count of this clone is one. The J gene is TRBJ2-7, the V gene TRBV3-1 (or the pseudogene TRBV3-2), with a tentative D call TRBD2 (5 bases). The CDR3 runs 14 residues. CDR1 and CDR2 from the germline V gene are LGHDT and YNNKEL (reference sequence). Trimming pared 3 bases from V and 1 base from J, leaving 10 bases between. CDR3 amino acids: CASSHSGGSYEQYF. The DNA of the CDR3 is TGTGCCAGCAGCCACTCTGGAGGATCCTACGAGCAGTACTTC.

The rearrangement uses TRBV4-2 and TRBJ2-5; 12 bases map to TRBD2. CDR3 size: 17 residues. Per germline, CDR1 LGHNA and CDR2 YNFKEQ. After removal of 2 bases from V and 5 bases from J, the junction contained 9 bases not matched to a gene. CDR3 in amino acids: CASSQPQGLAGQETQYF. The CDR3 region has the DNA TGTGCCAGCAGCCAACCCCAAGGACTAGCGGGGCAGGAGACCCAGTACTTC.

This chain uses TRBV2 with TRBJ1-2; 10 bases are shared with TRBD1. Germline loops: CDR1 SNHLY, CDR2 FYNNEI. The CDR3 is 15 residues long. V was pared by 10 bases and J by 4 bases, with 12 bases of the junction left unmatched. The CDR3 DNA reads TGTGCCACCAAACCGGACAGGGGGAGCGTCTATGGCTACACCTTC. As protein: CATKPDRGSVYGYTF.

The rearrangement uses TRBV2 and TRBJ1-1; D gene uncertain. Germline assignment: CDR1 SNHLY and CDR2 FYNNEI. This CDR3 is 11 amino acids long. Trimming stripped 5 bases from V and 10 bases from J, with 11 bases between. The CDR3 sequence is CASSPVERAFF. As DNA, the CDR3 is TGTGCCAGCAGTCCCGTTGAACGAGCTTTCTTT.

J is TRBJ2-1 and V is TRBV6-1; D gene unclear. Trimming stripped 2 bases from V and 7 bases from J, with 9 bases between. Per germline, CDR1 MNHNS and CDR2 SASEGT. This CDR3 is built from 13 residues. In nucleotides, the CDR3 is TGTGCCAGCAGTGAAAGCCAGATAAATGAGCAGTTCTTC. Translation gives CASSESQINEQFF.

The V call is TRBV19, the J call TRBJ2-1, with TRBD1 matching 9 bases. Germline values: CDR1 LNHDA, CDR2 SQIVND (reference sequence). The CDR3 length is 17 residues. Trimming at V came to 6 bases and at J to 8 bases, leaving 17 bases not matched to a gene. CDR3 nucleotides: TGTGCCAGTAGCCTCCGGGACAGGGTAGCTCGTATGGATGAGCAGTTCTTC. It codes for CASSLRDRVARMDEQFF.

J is TRBJ1-5 and V is TRBV4-3; 9 positions match TRBD1. The V segment lost 3 bases and the J segment 5 bases; nucleotides outside the gene matches: 5. Germline CDR1 and CDR2: LGHNA and YSLEER. The CDR3 totals 15 residues. The CDR3 loop is CASSQFWTGDQPQHF. The CDR3 DNA reads as TGCGCCAGCAGCCAGTTTTGGACAGGGGATCAGCCCCAGCATTTT.

The rearrangement links TRBV2 to TRBJ1-2; 7 positions agree with TRBD1. V shed 1 base and J 6 bases; nucleotides not matched to a gene: 5. The CDR3 consists of 14 residues. Germline CDR1 SNHLY, CDR2 FYNNEI. The CDR3 reads CASSEDGGGNGYTF. The DNA for the CDR3 is TGTGCCAGCAGTGAAGATGGAGGGGGCAATGGCTACACCTTC.

This clone was counted once. The chain carries TRBV5-4 and TRBJ2-3, with TRBD1 matching 9 bases. The trim removed 4 bases at V and 5 bases at J, leaving 8 bases unmatched. Per the germline V gene, CDR1 is SGHNT and CDR2 is YYREEE (reference sequence). The length of the CDR3 is 15 residues. Written as DNA, the CDR3 is TGTGCCAGCAGCCCCAAGGACAGGGGTAAAGATACGCAGTATTTT. Protein sequence: CASSPKDRGKDTQYF.

The rearrangement joins TRBV19 to TRBJ2-2, with a weak D call TRBD1 (5 bases). Germline V gene data show CDR1 as LNHDA and CDR2 as SQIVND (reference sequence). This CDR3 contains 15 residues. The V gene lost 5 bases and the J gene lost 6 bases, with 16 bases spanning the gap. DNA for the CDR3: TGTGCCAGTAGTGCGGCAGGGCTCTTTCCCGGGGAGCTGTTTTTT. Amino acids: CASSAAGLFPGELFF.

This clone was observed a few times. This chain joins TRBV28 and TRBJ2-7, with a weak D call TRBD2 (5 bases). CDR1 is MDHEN and CDR2 is SYDVKM in the germline V gene. Trimming took off 6 bases at V and 3 bases at J, with 18 bases between the two ends. This CDR3 region has 15 residues. The CDR3 sequence: CASSQVDYLSYEQYF. The CDR3 region has the DNA TGTGCCAGCAGCCAAGTCGACTACCTTAGCTACGAGCAGTACTTC. Full variable domain (outside the CDR3, taken from reference TRBV28 and TRBJ2-7): DVKVTQSSRYLVKRTGEKVFLECVQDMDHENMFWYRQDPGLGLRLIYFSYDVKMKEKGDIPEGYSVSREKKERFSLILESASTNQTSMYLCASSQVDYLSYEQYFGPGTRLTVT.

The chain combines TRBV5-1 with TRBJ2-2; 7 bases align to TRBD1. Trimming took 4 bases from V and 6 from J; bases not matched to a gene: 9. The CDR3 runs to 15 residues. The V gene's germline CDR1 is SGHRS and CDR2 YFSETQ. In DNA, the CDR3 is TGCGCCAGCAGCGGACGACAGGGCGGTTCCGGGGAGCTGTTTTTT. Translation: CASSGRQGGSGELFF.